Listed below are T cell receptor beta chains from one sample, sequenced in a study of beta chain features in type 1 diabetes. Assay used: immunoSEQ multiplex PCR; TCRdb lists only in-frame clones, some missing. The table includes tens of thousands of clones, roughly two thirds detected once. The sample consisted of Tregs from blood. Receptors originate from a man aged 18 to 29 with type 1 diabetes. CDR3s include the opening cysteine and the closing phenylalanine or tryptophan. D genes are given only for firm matches. Size values are once, few and many counts, or a class for expanded clones, and some rows have none.

D	J	size	V	DNA	CDR3
-	TRBJ2-5	once	TRBV19	TGTGCCAGTAGTATTCCAGGCCTCTTCGAGACCCAGTACTTC	CASSIPGLFETQYF
-	TRBJ2-2	-	TRBV18	TGTGCCAGCTCACCTGGGACACCGAACACCGGGGAGCTGTTTTTT	CASSPGTPNTGELFF
-	TRBJ1-5	-	TRBV6-6	TGTGCCAGCAGTTTACACAGGGTGATGGGCAATCAGCCCCAGCATTTT	CASSLHRVMGNQPQHF
-	TRBJ2-1	-	TRBV6-6	TGTGCCAGCAAAGACGGGGGGCGGGGGTACAATGAGCAGTTCTTC	CASKDGGRGYNEQFF
-	TRBJ1-6	-	TRBV18	TGTGCCAGCTCACCACGCGGGAATTCACCCCTCCACTTT	CASSPRGNSPLHF
-	TRBJ2-7	-	TRBV29-1	TGCAGCGTTTTGGTTGGGGCCTCCTACGAGCAGTACTTC	CSVLVGASYEQYF
TRBD1	TRBJ1-5	once	TRBV15	TGTGCCACCAGCAGGGAACCGGGACAGCCCCTTCGGCCCCAGCATTTT	CATSREPGQPLRPQHF
TRBD2	TRBJ2-3	-	TRBV5-4	TGTGCCAGCAGCCTTACTAGCGGGTTCAGCACAGATACGCAGTATTTT	CASSLTSGFSTDTQYF
TRBD1	TRBJ1-3	-	TRBV5-4	TGTGCCAGCAGCCGACAGGGACCCTTCTCTGGAAACACCATATATTTT	CASSRQGPFSGNTIYF
TRBD2	TRBJ2-1	-	TRBV5-1	TGCGCCAGCAGCTTCCGACTAGCGGGGGGTGTCGGTGAGCAGTTCTTC	CASSFRLAGGVGEQFF
-	TRBJ1-1	-	TRBV29-1	TGCAGCGTTGTACAGAAGCTCCACATGAACACTGAAGCTTTCTTT	CSVVQKLHMNTEAFF
-	TRBJ2-7	-	TRBV14	TGTGCCAGCAGCCTCAGGGGTCCCACCTACGAGCAGTACTTC	CASSLRGPTYEQYF
-	TRBJ2-5	-	TRBV2	TGTGCCAGCACGCCCGTTTTAGAGCAGTACTTC	CASTPVLEQYF
TRBD1	TRBJ2-7	-	TRBV18	TGTGCCAGCTCACCACCTCGTGCAGGGGGTATCTACGAGCAGTACTTC	CASSPPRAGGIYEQYF
-	TRBJ2-1	-	TRBV6-1	TGTGCCAGCCGCCGAGGACAGAACTTTTTCTCGGAGCAGTTCTTC	CASRRGQNFFSEQFF
-	TRBJ2-3	-	TRBV5-1	TGCGCCAGCAGCGTCGAGTTGGCAGATACGCAGTATTTT	CASSVELADTQYF
TRBD1	TRBJ2-3	-	TRBV25-1	TGTGCCAGCAGTGAAGCGAGACAGGGTACGCAGTATTTT	CASSEARQGTQYF
-	TRBJ2-1	-	TRBV7-2	TGTGCCAGCAGCGTGAGGGCTTGGCATGAGCAGTTCTTC	CASSVRAWHEQFF
-	TRBJ2-3	-	TRBV6-1	TGTGCCAGCAGTGTCCAGCGGGGCACAGATACGCAGTATTTT	CASSVQRGTDTQYF
TRBD1	TRBJ2-5	-	TRBV28	TGTGCCACCTTACAGGGGGACCAAGAGACCCAGTACTTC	CATLQGDQETQYF
-	TRBJ2-7	-	TRBV18	TGTGCCAGCTCACCACCGAACAATCTCTACGAGCAGTACTTC	CASSPPNNLYEQYF
TRBD1	TRBJ2-7	-	TRBV29-1	TGCAGCGTTCTCCCGGGACAGGGAGCCGAGCAGTACTTC	CSVLPGQGAEQYF
-	TRBJ2-2	-	TRBV5-6	TGTGCCAGCAGTCTTGGACAGAAGAGGGTCGGGGAGCTGTTTTTT	CASSLGQKRVGELFF
TRBD1	TRBJ1-5	-	TRBV4-1	TGCGCCAGCAGCCAAGGGCCCCGGGACAGCAGAATAATCTTT	CASSQGPRDSRIIF
TRBD1	TRBJ2-7	-	TRBV5-1	TGCGCCAGCAGCTACTCAGGACAGGGGGCCTACGAGCAGTACTTC	CASSYSGQGAYEQYF
-	TRBJ2-7	-	TRBV7-8	TGTGCCAGCAGCTTAAGCCCTTCCCTTTACGAGCAGTACTTC	CASSLSPSLYEQYF
-	TRBJ2-2	-	TRBV5-1	TGCGCCAGCAGCTTGGTTTTGCTAGGGGATCACACCGGGGAGCTGTTTTTT	CASSLVLLGDHTGELFF
-	TRBJ2-1	-	TRBV10-2	TGCGCCAGCACAGGACAGCTGGAATACAATGAGCAGTTCTTC	CASTGQLEYNEQFF
-	TRBJ1-2	-	TRBV10-3	TGTGCCACCCTCACGGACAGAGTCAACTATGGCTACACCTTC	CATLTDRVNYGYTF
-	TRBJ2-2	-	TRBV6-5	TGTGCCAGCAGTTCTAGCTTCACCGGGGAGCTGTTTTTT	CASSSSFTGELFF
-	TRBJ2-7	few	TRBV28	TGTGCCAGCCGAGTCGTAAGCGGCCTGCCGTACTTC	CASRVVSGLPYF
TRBD1	TRBJ2-7	-	TRBV28	TGTGCCAGCAGCCGGGACAGCTCCTACGAGCAGTACTTC	CASSRDSSYEQYF
TRBD1	TRBJ1-1	-	TRBV7-9	TGTGCCAGCAGCTCACGGGGACAGTGGAACACTGAAGCTTTCTTT	CASSSRGQWNTEAFF
-	TRBJ2-6	-	TRBV18	TGTGCCAGCTCACCGCCCCGGGGTCCTGGGGCCAACGTCCTGACTTTC	CASSPPRGPGANVLTF
-	TRBJ1-3	-	TRBV5-5	TGTGCCAGCAGCATTACTCCGGGAAACACCATATATTTT	CASSITPGNTIYF
-	TRBJ2-1	-	TRBV6-1	TGTGCCAGCAGTGCCCGCAATGAGCAGTTCTTC	CASSARNEQFF
-	TRBJ2-7	-	TRBV28	TGTGCCAGCAGTTTGGGCCCTGGAGAGCAGTACTTC	CASSLGPGEQYF
-	TRBJ2-2	-	TRBV19	TGTGCCAGTGTCAGGGGTGGCGGAACCGGGGAGCTGTTTTTT	CASVRGGGTGELFF
TRBD1	TRBJ2-7	once	TRBV7-9	TGTGCCAGCAGCCCAAAACAGGGGTCCTACGAGCAGTACTTC	CASSPKQGSYEQYF
TRBD2	TRBJ2-7	-	TRBV13	TGTGCCAGCAGCTTACTAGCGGGCTCCCCCGAGCAGTACTTC	CASSLLAGSPEQYF
TRBD1	TRBJ1-2	-	TRBV7-9	TGTGCCAGCAGCTTCCGACAGGGTGGAGTTATCGGCTACACCTTC	CASSFRQGGVIGYTF
TRBD2	TRBJ2-7	-	TRBV28	TGTGCCAGCAGTTTATTAGCGGGAGGGGCCCTAGAGCAGTACTTC	CASSLLAGGALEQYF
TRBD1	TRBJ2-5	-	TRBV18	TGTGCCAGCTCACCTCGACAGGGGACGGGAGAGACCCAGTACTTC	CASSPRQGTGETQYF
-	TRBJ2-1	-	TRBV28	TGTGCCATCCCGATCTGGAAAAAGGGAAGGGGGCAGTTCTTC	CAIPIWKKGRGQFF
TRBD1	TRBJ1-6	-	TRBV7-2	TGTGCCAGCAGAGGACAGGGTACTGCTTCACCCCTCCACTTT	CASRGQGTASPLHF
TRBD2	TRBJ2-7	-	TRBV7-2	TGTGCCAGCAGCTTCTTAGCTGGGAGGGTCCCTTCCGAGCAGTACTTC	CASSFLAGRVPSEQYF
TRBD1	TRBJ1-2	-	TRBV2	TGTGCCAGCAGGGGGGACAGGGGGCATTGCACCTTC	CASRGDRGHCTF
TRBD1	TRBJ2-5	-	TRBV7-9	TGTGCCAGCAGCTTAAAAGGTGGGCGGGTCGGGACAGTGACCCAGTACTTC	CASSLKGGRVGTVTQYF
TRBD1	TRBJ1-2	-	TRBV28	TGTGCCAGCAGTTCGCAGGGGGCGGGCTACACCTTC	CASSSQGAGYTF
-	TRBJ2-2	-	TRBV5-1	TGCGCCACCTCAGACAGCCCAGCTACCATCGCGAACACCGGGGAGCTGTTTTTT	CATSDSPATIANTGELFF
-	TRBJ2-6	-	TRBV19	TGTGCCAGTTCCCTTTTTCAGGCTGGGGCCAACGTCCTGACTTTC	CASSLFQAGANVLTF